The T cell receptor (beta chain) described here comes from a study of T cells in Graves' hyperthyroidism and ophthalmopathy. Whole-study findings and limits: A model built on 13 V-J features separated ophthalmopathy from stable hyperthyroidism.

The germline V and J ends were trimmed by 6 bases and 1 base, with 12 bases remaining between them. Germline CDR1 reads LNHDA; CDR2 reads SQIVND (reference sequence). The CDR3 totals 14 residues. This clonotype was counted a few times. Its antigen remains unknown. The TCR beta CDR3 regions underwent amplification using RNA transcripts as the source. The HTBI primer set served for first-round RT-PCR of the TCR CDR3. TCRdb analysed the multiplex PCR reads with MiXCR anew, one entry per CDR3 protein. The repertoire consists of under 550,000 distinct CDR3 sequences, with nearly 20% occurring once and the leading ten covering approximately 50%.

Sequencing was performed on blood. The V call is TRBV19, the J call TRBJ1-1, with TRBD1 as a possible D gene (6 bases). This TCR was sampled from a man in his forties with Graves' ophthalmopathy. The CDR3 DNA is TGTGCCAGTAGCCTACAGGGCTGGAACACTGAAGCTTTCTTT. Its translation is CASSLQGWNTEAFF.